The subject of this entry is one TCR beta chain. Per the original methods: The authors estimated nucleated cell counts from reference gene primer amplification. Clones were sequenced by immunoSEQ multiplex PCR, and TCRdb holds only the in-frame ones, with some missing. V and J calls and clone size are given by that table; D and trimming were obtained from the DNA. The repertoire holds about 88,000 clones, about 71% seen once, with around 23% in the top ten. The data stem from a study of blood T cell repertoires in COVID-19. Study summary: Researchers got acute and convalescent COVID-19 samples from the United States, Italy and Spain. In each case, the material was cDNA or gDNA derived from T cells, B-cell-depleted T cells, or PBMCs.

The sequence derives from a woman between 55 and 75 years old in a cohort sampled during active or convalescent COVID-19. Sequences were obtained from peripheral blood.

In nucleotides, the CDR3 is TGCAGCGTTGGGACAGGATTCGGCTACACCTTC. As protein: CSVGTGFGYTF. The chain joins TRBV29-1 to TRBJ1-2, with 7 bases identical to TRBD1. Germline CDR1 reads SQVTM; CDR2 reads ANQGSEA. This CDR3 comprises 11 residues. Losses at the gene ends were 4 bases for V and 8 bases for J; bases not matched to a gene: 4.